The 27 T cell receptor beta chains in this list originate from one sample, sequenced in a study of blood T cell repertoires in COVID-19. Sequencing was performed with immunoSEQ multiplex PCR; in TCRdb, only in-frame clones are kept and a portion is missing. The data hold about 150,000 clones, with about 88% observed a single time. Sequenced input: peripheral blood. The receptors were gathered from a woman of 80 years or more with COVID-19, enrolled during active disease.

The chain combines TRBV7-9 with TRBJ2-7; TRBD2 agrees at 14 bases. Germline loops: CDR1 SEHNR, CDR2 FQNEAQ (reference sequence). The CDR3 extends over 16 amino acids. The junction had 7 bases not matched to a gene; V was cut back by 5 bases and J by 4 bases. CDR3 residues: CASSKGLAGEMYEQYF. The CDR3 region has the DNA TGTGCCAGCAGCAAGGGACTAGCGGGAGAAATGTACGAGCAGTACTTC.

The CDR3 DNA sequence: TGTGCCAGCAGCCCCATGACAGGGGGCATTGGGAACGAGCAGTACTTC. Residues: CASSPMTGGIGNEQYF. The chain has TRBV5-5 and TRBJ2-7, with TRBD1 matching over 10 bases. The V and J ends lost 4 bases and 5 bases, in that order; junction bases with no gene match: 12. Germline V gives CDR1 SGHKS, CDR2 YYEKEE (reference sequence). The CDR3 sequence is 16 residues long.

CDR3 DNA sequence: TGTGCCAGCAGCGTAGAACAGGGGAACACTGAAGCTTTCTTT. This codes for CASSVEQGNTEAFF. V is TRBV9 and J is TRBJ1-1, with D possibly TRBD1 on 6 matching bases. Germline-derived CDR1 and CDR2 are SGDLS and YYNGEE. The CDR3 is made up of 14 amino acids. V lost 0 bases and J lost 1, with 7 bases in between.

This sequence joins TRBV7-3 and TRBJ2-3; 7 positions match TRBD2. The CDR3 sequence is 14 residues long. Germline CDR1 reads SGHTA; CDR2 reads FQGTGA. Losses at the gene ends were 5 bases for V and 2 bases for J; bases not matched to a gene: 4. CDR3 sequence: CASSPGTNTDTQYF. In nucleotides, the CDR3 is TGTGCCAGCAGCCCGGGGACTAACACAGATACGCAGTATTTT.

Details on this clone: The junction departs from germline at one end; a sequencing error may be responsible. This chain connects TRBV10-3 to TRBJ1-1; tentatively, D is TRBD1 (5 bases). Germline CDR1 ENHRY, CDR2 SYGVKD. The CDR3 runs to 14 residues. The DNA of the CDR3 is TGTGCCATCAGTGAATCCGGGGGGAACCCTGAAGCTTTCTTT. This encodes CAISESGGNPEAFF.

In the case of this clone: An end of the junction differs from the germline gene, which may be a read error. The gene calls are TRBV7-9 and TRBJ2-1, with 10 bases lining up with TRBD1. Germline CDR1 and CDR2: SEHNR and FQNEAQ (reference sequence). The CDR3 loop spans 17 amino acids. For the CDR3, the DNA is TGTGCCAGCAGCACACAGGGACAGGGGACTTCCTACGATGAGCAGTTCTTC. Its protein is CASSTQGQGTSYDEQFF.

This clone was seen a few times. This chain's CDR3 is CASSLTSGSNTDTQYF. CDR3 sequence (DNA): TGTGCCAGCAGCTTGACTAGCGGGAGTAACACAGATACGCAGTATTTT. The rearrangement joins TRBV5-6 to TRBJ2-3, with 11 nucleotides matching TRBD2. CDR3 length: 16 residues. Trimming at V came to 1 base and at J to 2 bases, leaving 3 bases not matched to a gene. Germline V gene data show CDR1 as SGHDT and CDR2 as YYEEEE.

The chain's CDR3 is CASSLTGTSGRPSTDTQYF. The CDR3 DNA follows: TGTGCCAGCAGCTTAACCGGGACTAGCGGGAGACCTAGCACAGATACGCAGTATTTT. V gene TRBV7-2 combines with J gene TRBJ2-3; 14 bases agree with TRBD2. Trimming took 2 bases from V and 0 from J; bases not matched to a gene: 7. Germline V gene sequence: CDR1 SGHTA, CDR2 FQGNSA. The CDR3 loop spans 19 amino acids.

This chain joins TRBV5-4 and TRBJ1-1; perhaps TRBD1 as D (5 bases). V was pared by 4 bases and J by 1 base, with 14 bases between. Germline CDR1 SGHNT, CDR2 YYREEE (reference sequence). This CDR3 has 15 amino acids. The CDR3 sequence: CASSLGAPQNTEAFF. As DNA, the CDR3 is TGTGCCAGCAGCCTAGGGGCGCCGCAGAACACTGAAGCTTTCTTT.

J is TRBJ2-7 and V is TRBV7-9, with TRBD2 matching over 9 bases. CDR1 is SEHNR, CDR2 FQNEAQ, per germline (reference sequence). This CDR3 is built from 13 residues. J lost 1 base, V lost 9 bases, and 4 bases had no gene match. CDR3 nucleotides: TGTGCCAGTACGACTAGCGGATCCTACGAGCAGTACTTC. Translation: CASTTSGSYEQYF.

This sequence joins TRBV29-1 and TRBJ1-5; D perhaps matches TRBD1 (6 bases). Per the germline V gene, CDR1 is SQVTM and CDR2 is ANQGSEA. There are 13 residues in the CDR3. V was trimmed by 4 bases and J by 2 bases, leaving 9 bases between them. The CDR3 DNA is TGCAGCGTTGCACAGGGTGGCAATCAGCCCCAGCATTTT. Encoded protein: CSVAQGGNQPQHF.

The chain carries TRBV5-1 and TRBJ1-6; perhaps TRBD1 as D (5 bases). The CDR3 extends over 11 amino acids. Germline V CDR1 and CDR2: SGHRS, YFSETQ. Trimming stripped 3 bases from V and 14 bases from J, with 9 bases between. CDR3 sequence (DNA): TGCGCCAGCAGCTCAGGGTTAACCCTCCACTTT. Translated: CASSSGLTLHF.

The rearrangement joins TRBV28 to TRBJ1-5; the D gene is possibly TRBD1 (6 bases). V dropped 5 bases and J dropped 2 bases, with 19 bases sitting between them. This CDR3 region has 17 residues. Germline lookup yields CDR1 MDHEN and CDR2 SYDVKM. CDR3 in amino acids: CASSTIQQGIGNQPQHF. CDR3 in DNA: TGTGCCAGCAGTACAATTCAACAGGGTATTGGCAATCAGCCCCAGCATTTT. Supplemented by reference TRBV28 and TRBJ1-5, the full variable domain reads DVKVTQSSRYLVKRTGEKVFLECVQDMDHENMFWYRQDPGLGLRLIYFSYDVKMKEKGDIPEGYSVSREKKERFSLILESASTNQTSMYLCASSTIQQGIGNQPQHFGDGTRLSIL.

The gene calls are TRBV7-3 and TRBJ1-1; D may be TRBD1 (5 bases). The CDR3 contains 13 residues. V lost 2 bases and J lost 4, with 8 bases in between. Germline values: CDR1 SGHTA, CDR2 FQGTGA. CDR3 sequence reads: CASSLGGATEAFF. The CDR3 bases are TGTGCCAGCAGCTTAGGAGGGGCCACTGAAGCTTTCTTT.

The rearrangement links TRBV7-9 to TRBJ1-3; 7 bases are shared with TRBD1. Trimming cost V 5 bases and J 3 bases; bases outside gene matches: 7. CDR1 and CDR2 from the germline V gene are SEHNR and FQNEAQ (reference sequence). This CDR3 region has 15 residues. The CDR3: CASSQTGNDGNTIYF. The CDR3 DNA sequence: TGTGCCAGCAGCCAGACAGGGAACGATGGAAACACCATATATTTT.

The chain links TRBV10-2 to TRBJ1-2, with a tentative D call TRBD1 (6 bases). Germline CDR1 reads WSHSY; CDR2 reads SAAADI. V gave up 3 bases and J gave up 6 bases, with 11 bases separating them. The CDR3 runs to 13 residues. CDR3 amino acids: CASSDTGMDGYTF. The CDR3 DNA follows: TGCGCCAGCAGTGACACAGGGATGGATGGCTACACCTTC.

J is TRBJ2-3 and V is TRBV15; 10 nucleotides agree with TRBD2. J lost 5 bases, V lost 3 bases, and 14 bases had no gene match. Germline loops: CDR1 LNHNV, CDR2 YYDKDF (reference sequence). The CDR3 is 18 amino acids. The CDR3: CATSRELAGTSQEDTQYF. CDR3 DNA: TGTGCCACCAGCAGGGAACTAGCGGGGACCTCCCAGGAAGATACGCAGTATTTT.

In its sample, this clone was seen once. This chain joins TRBV7-2 and TRBJ1-2; 8 bases match TRBD1. CDR1 and CDR2 (germline): SGHTA, FQGNSA. Losses at the gene ends were 3 bases for V and 8 bases for J; bases not matched to a gene: 11. The CDR3 sequence is 15 residues long. The CDR3 loop is CASSFGARQGRGYTF. The DNA for the CDR3 is TGTGCCAGCAGCTTTGGGGCGCGACAGGGGCGCGGCTACACCTTC.

This chain connects TRBV15 to TRBJ1-1; D is unresolved. The V end was cut by 1 base, the J end by 5 bases, with 14 bases between. The length of the CDR3 is 15 residues. Germline V gene sequence: CDR1 LNHNV, CDR2 YYDKDF (reference sequence). In DNA form, the CDR3 reads TGTGCCACCAGCAGAGGTTTGCGGGGTGGGACTGAAGCTTTCTTT. It specifies CATSRGLRGGTEAFF.

V usage is TRBV28 and J usage is TRBJ2-7; 11 bases map to TRBD2. This CDR3 contains 17 residues. Losses at the gene ends were 5 bases for V and 3 bases for J; bases not matched to a gene: 12. Germline-derived CDR1 and CDR2 are MDHEN and SYDVKM. The CDR3 DNA reads TGTGCCAGCAGTACCAGACTAGCGGGACCACCATACTACGAGCAGTACTTC. This translates into CASSTRLAGPPYYEQYF.

The chain is built from TRBV9 and TRBJ1-6; D possibly corresponds to TRBD1 (6 bases). The germline gives CDR1 SGDLS, CDR2 YYNGEE. CDR3 size: 13 residues. Trimming removed 3 bases from V and 5 bases from J, with 6 bases in between. The CDR3 bases are TGTGCCAGCAGCGGGACAGATAATTCACCCCTCCACTTT. It is translated as CASSGTDNSPLHF. The variable domain in full, with the rest retrieved from reference TRBV9 and TRBJ1-6, is DSGVTQTPKHLITATGQRVTLRCSPRSGDLSVYWYQQSLDQGLQFLIQYYNGEERAKGNILERFSAQQFPDLHSELNLSSLELGDSALYFCASSGTDNSPLHFGNGTRLTVT.

This CDR3 is CASSISGQYGYTF. The CDR3 bases are TGTGCCAGTAGTATTTCAGGACAGTATGGCTACACCTTC. The chain is built from TRBV19 and TRBJ1-2, with TRBD1 as a possible D gene (6 bases). Looked up from germline, CDR1 is LNHDA and CDR2 is SQIVND (reference sequence). The CDR3 consists of 13 residues. Deletions cut 3 bases from V and 5 bases from J, with 10 bases between.

This sequence joins TRBV11-1 and TRBJ2-1; 10 bases are shared with TRBD2. This CDR3 contains 15 residues. Looked up from germline, CDR1 is SGHAT and CDR2 is FQDESV (reference sequence). J was trimmed by 4 bases and V by 5 bases; bases with no gene match: 5. The CDR3: CASSPGLALYNEQFF. The CDR3 DNA reads as TGTGCCAGCAGCCCGGGACTAGCGCTATACAATGAGCAGTTCTTC.

V gene TRBV2 combines with J gene TRBJ1-6; TRBD1 agrees at 7 bases. CDR3 length: 14 amino acids. The germline CDR1 and CDR2 sequences are SNHLY and FYNNEI. Unmatched junction bases numbered 3, after V lost 4 bases and J lost 6 bases. The CDR3 loop reads CASSGTGPNSPLHF. The CDR3 nucleotides are TGTGCCAGCAGTGGGACAGGCCCTAATTCACCCCTCCACTTT.

The chain recombines TRBV11-3 with TRBJ2-1; 11 nucleotides line up with TRBD2. V shed 0 bases, J shed 8 bases, and the junction held 3 bases outside the gene matches. The CDR3 is 15 amino acids. Germline V gene lookup returns CDR1 SGHNT and CDR2 YENEEA. The CDR3: CASSLDSGRADEQFF. Written as DNA, the CDR3 is TGTGCCAGCAGCTTAGATAGCGGGAGGGCCGATGAGCAGTTCTTC.

V is TRBV28 and J is TRBJ2-5; a possible D gene is TRBD1 (5 bases). The V gene lost 7 bases and the J gene lost 5 bases, with 17 bases spanning the gap. This CDR3 is built from 14 residues. CDR1 and CDR2 (germline): MDHEN, SYDVKM. This CDR3 is CASTKGQGRETQYF. In nucleotides, the CDR3 is TGTGCCAGCACAAAGGGGCAGGGCCGCGAGACCCAGTACTTC.

This clone occurred once. The J gene is TRBJ2-7, the V gene TRBV7-2, with 7 bases lining up with TRBD1. Germline V gene sequence: CDR1 SGHTA, CDR2 FQGNSA. J was trimmed by 5 bases and V by 5 bases; bases with no gene match: 15. The CDR3 runs 16 residues. The CDR3 loop is CASSPSTGRGLNEQYF. For the CDR3, the DNA is TGTGCCAGCAGCCCATCGACAGGGCGAGGACTGAACGAGCAGTACTTC.